The clone carrying this T cell receptor (beta chain) was recorded at least ten times. The antigen remains unidentified. This sample is part of a study of T-cell memory formation after mild COVID-19. Study at large: Largely donor-specific TCR clusters were found. Findings and caveats of the study: Second-wave clones reaching peak frequency on day 37 lacked confirmed SARS-CoV-2 specificity. Pre-infection memory contained some responding clones, which suggested that cross-reactive memory had joined.

V gave up 3 bases and J gave up 5 bases; unmatched junction bases: 4. The V gene's germline CDR1 is SGHKS and CDR2 YYEKEE (reference sequence). The CDR3 spans 14 residues. A 5'RACE reaction primed in the constant segment made cDNA libraries of TCR alpha and TCR beta, and these carried sample barcodes and UMIs. TCRdb itself ran the 5' RACE reads through MiXCR, one entry per CDR3 protein. This sample has approximately 250,000 distinct CDR3 sequences, with roughly 16% found just once. Sequenced: PBMCs or a T cell subset sorted from them (not recorded which). The chain couples TRBV5-5 to TRBJ2-3; 9 bases agree with TRBD1. The sequence came from a man aged 18 to 30 who had mild COVID-19 (a few samples of this study predate the infection). Cell type and time point are not known. As DNA, the CDR3 is TGTGCCAGCAGCTCAACAGGGGGCCAAGATACGCAGTATTTT. As protein: CASSSTGGQDTQYF.